This TCR beta chain is drawn from a study of cytomegalovirus exposure and HLA in healthy donors. Findings and limits, study-wide: Sequencing depth across donors, presence/absence analyses assumed, was roughly uniform. CMV serostatus was the sole immune exposure data available. In a later analysis, the majority of CMV-associated beta chains seemingly showed HLA restriction.

Notes on this clone: As yet, its antigen is unknown.

The PCR ran on 60 Vbeta and 13 Jbeta primers. Sequencing used immunoSEQ multiplex PCR; TCRdb keeps in-frame clones, though not all of them. The profile shows over 100,000 clones, roughly 70% of them singletons. Germline values: CDR1 SGHNT, CDR2 YYREEE (reference sequence). The CDR3 is 13 residues long. Trimming took 3 bases from V and 2 from J, leaving 9 bases between them. The sequence was collected from a man aged 40-50 years in good health and CMV-seropositive. The J gene is TRBJ2-7, the V gene TRBV5-4; D is perhaps TRBD1 (6 bases). The sequencing input was PBMCs. Here the CDR3 DNA reads TGTGCCAGCAGCTCCCGGGACACCTACGAGCAGTACTTC. Encoded protein: CASSSRDTYEQYF.